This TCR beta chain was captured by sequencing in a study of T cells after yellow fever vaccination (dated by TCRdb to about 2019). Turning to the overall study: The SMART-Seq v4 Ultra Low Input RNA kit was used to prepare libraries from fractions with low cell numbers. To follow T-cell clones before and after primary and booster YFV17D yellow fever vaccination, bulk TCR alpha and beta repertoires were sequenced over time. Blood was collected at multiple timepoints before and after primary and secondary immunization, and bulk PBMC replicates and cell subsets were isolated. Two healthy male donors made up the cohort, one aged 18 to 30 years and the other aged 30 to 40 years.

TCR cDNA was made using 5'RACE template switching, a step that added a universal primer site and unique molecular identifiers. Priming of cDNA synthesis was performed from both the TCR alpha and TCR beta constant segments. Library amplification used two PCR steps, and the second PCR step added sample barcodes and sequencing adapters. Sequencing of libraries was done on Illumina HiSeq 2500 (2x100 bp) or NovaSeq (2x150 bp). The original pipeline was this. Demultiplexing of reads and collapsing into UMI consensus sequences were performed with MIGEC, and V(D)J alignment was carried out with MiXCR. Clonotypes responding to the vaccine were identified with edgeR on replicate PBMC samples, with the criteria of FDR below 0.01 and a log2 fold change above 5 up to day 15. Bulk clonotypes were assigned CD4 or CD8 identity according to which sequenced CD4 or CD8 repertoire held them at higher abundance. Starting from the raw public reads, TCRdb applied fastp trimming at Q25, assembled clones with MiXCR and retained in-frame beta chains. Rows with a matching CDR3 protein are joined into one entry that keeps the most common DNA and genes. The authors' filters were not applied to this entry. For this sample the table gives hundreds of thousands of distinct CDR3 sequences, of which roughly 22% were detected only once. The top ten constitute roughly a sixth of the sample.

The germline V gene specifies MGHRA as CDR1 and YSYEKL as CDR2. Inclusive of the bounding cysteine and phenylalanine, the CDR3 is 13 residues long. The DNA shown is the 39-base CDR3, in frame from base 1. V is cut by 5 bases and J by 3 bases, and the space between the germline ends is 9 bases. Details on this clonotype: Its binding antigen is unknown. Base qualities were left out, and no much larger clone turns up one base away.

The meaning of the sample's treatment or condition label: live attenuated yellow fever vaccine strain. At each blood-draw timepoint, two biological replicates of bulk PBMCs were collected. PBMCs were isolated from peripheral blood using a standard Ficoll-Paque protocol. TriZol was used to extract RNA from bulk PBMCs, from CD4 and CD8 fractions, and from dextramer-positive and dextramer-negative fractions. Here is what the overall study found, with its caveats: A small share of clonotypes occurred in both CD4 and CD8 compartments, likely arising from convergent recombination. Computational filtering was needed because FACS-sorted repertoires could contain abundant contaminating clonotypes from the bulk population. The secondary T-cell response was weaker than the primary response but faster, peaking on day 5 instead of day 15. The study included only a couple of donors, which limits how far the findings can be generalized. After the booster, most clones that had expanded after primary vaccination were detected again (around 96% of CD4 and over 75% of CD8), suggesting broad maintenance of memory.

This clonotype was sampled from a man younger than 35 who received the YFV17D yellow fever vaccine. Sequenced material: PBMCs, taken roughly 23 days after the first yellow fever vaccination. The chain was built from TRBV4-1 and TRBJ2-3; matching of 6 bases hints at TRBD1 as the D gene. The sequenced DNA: TGCGCCAGCAGCGGACAGTATACAGATACGCAGTATTTT. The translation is CASSGQYTDTQYF.